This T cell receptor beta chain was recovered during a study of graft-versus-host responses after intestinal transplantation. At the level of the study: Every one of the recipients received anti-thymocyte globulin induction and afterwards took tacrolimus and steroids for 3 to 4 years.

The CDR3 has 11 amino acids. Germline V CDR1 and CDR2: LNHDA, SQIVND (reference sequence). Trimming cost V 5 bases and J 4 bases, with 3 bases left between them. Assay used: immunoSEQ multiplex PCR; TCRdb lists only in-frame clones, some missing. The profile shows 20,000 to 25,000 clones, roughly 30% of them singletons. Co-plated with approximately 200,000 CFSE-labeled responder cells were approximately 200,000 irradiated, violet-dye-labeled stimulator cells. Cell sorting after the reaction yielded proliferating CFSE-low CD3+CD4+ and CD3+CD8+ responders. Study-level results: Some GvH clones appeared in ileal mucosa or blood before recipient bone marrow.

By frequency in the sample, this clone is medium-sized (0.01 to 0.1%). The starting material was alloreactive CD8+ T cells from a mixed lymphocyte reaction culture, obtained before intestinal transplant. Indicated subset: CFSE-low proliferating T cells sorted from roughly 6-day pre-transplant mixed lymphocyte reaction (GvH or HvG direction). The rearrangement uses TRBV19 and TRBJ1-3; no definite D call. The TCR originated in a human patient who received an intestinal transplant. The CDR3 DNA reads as TGTGCCAGTAGTCGAGGAAACACCATATATTTT. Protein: CASSRGNTIYF.